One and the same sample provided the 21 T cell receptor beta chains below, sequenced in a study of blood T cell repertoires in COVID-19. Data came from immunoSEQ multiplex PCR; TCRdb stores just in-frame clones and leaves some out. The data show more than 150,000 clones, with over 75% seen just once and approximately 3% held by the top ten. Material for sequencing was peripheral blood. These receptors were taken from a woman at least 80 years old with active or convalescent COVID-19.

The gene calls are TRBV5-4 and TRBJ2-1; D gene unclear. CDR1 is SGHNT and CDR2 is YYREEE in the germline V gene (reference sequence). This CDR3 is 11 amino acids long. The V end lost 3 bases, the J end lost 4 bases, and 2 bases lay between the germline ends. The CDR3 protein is CASSSYNEQFF. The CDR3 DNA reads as TGTGCCAGCAGCTCTTACAATGAGCAGTTCTTC.

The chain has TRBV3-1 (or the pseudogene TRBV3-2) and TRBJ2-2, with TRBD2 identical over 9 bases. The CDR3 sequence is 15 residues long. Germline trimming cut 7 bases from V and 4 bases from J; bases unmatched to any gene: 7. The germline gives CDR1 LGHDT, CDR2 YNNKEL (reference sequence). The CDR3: CASIRAGGGTGELFF. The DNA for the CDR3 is TGTGCCAGCATTAGAGCGGGGGGTGGCACCGGGGAGCTGTTTTTT.

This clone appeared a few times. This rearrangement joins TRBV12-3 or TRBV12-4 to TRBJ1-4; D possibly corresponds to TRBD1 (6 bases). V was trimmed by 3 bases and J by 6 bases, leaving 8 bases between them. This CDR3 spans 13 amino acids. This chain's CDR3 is CASSFSGDEKLFF. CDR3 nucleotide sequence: TGTGCCAGCAGTTTCTCAGGGGATGAAAAACTGTTTTTT.

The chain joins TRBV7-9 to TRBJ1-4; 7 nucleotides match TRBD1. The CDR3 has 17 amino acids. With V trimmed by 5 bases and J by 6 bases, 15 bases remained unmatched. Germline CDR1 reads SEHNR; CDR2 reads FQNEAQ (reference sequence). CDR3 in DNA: TGTGCCAGCAGCACAAGAGGCACCAGGGGGGTCCATGAAAAACTGTTTTTT. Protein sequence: CASSTRGTRGVHEKLFF.

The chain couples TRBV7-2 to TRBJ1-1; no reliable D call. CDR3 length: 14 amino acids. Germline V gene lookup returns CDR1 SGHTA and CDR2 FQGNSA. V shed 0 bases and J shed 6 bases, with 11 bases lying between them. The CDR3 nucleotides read TGTGCCAGCAGCTTAGCGGTTACGGTTTCTGAAGCTTTCTTT. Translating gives CASSLAVTVSEAFF.

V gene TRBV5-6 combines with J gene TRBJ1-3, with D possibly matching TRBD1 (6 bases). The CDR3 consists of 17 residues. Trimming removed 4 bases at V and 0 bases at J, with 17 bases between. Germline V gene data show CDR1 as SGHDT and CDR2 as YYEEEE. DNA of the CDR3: TGTGCCAGCAGCCATCAGGGGTCGGGTGACTCTGGAAACACCATATATTTT. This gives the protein CASSHQGSGDSGNTIYF. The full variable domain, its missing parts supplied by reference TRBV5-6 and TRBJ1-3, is DAGVTQSPTHLIKTRGQQVTLRCSPKSGHDTVSWYQQALGQGPQFIFQYYEEEERQRGNFPDRFSGHQFPNYSSELNVNALLLGDSALYLCASSHQGSGDSGNTIYFGEGSWLTVV.

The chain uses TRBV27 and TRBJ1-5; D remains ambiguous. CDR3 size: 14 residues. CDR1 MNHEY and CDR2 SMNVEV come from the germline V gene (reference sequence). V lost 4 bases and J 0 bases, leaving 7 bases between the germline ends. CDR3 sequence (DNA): TGTGCCAGCAGTTCACAGAATAGCAATCAGCCCCAGCATTTT. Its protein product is CASSSQNSNQPQHF.

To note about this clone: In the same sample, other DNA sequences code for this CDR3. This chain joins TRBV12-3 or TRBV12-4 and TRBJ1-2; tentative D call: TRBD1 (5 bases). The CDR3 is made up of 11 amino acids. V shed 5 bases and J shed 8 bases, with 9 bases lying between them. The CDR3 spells CASSAGYGYTF. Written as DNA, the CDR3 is TGTGCCAGCAGTGCAGGGTACGGCTACACCTTC.

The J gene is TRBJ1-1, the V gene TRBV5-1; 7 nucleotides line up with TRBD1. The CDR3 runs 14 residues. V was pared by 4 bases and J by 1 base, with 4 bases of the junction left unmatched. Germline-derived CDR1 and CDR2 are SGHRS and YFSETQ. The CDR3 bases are TGCGCCAGCAGCCTCCGACAGGGGAACACTGAAGCTTTCTTT. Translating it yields CASSLRQGNTEAFF.

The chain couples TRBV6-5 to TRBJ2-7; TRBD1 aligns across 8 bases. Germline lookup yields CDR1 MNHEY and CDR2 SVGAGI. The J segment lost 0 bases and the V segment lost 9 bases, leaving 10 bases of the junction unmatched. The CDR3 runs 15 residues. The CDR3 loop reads CASTPGTGVSYEQYF. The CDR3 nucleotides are TGTGCCAGTACCCCCGGGACAGGAGTCTCCTACGAGCAGTACTTC.

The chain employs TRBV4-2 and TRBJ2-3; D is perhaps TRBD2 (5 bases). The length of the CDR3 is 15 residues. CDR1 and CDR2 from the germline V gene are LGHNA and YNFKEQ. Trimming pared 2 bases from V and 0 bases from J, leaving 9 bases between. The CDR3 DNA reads TGTGCCAGCAGCCAACAGTCTAGCAGCACAGATACGCAGTATTTT. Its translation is CASSQQSSSTDTQYF.

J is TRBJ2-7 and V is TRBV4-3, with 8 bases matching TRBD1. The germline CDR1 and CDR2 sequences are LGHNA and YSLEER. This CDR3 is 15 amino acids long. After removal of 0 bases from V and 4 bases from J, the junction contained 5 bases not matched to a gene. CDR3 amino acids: CASSQDSQGAYEQYF. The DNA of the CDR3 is TGCGCCAGCAGCCAAGATTCCCAGGGGGCATACGAGCAGTACTTC.

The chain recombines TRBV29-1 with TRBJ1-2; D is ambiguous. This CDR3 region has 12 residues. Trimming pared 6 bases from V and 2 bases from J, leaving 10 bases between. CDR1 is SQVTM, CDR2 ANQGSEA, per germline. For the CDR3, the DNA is TGCAGCGTACCCGACGGGAACTATGGCTACACCTTC. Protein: CSVPDGNYGYTF. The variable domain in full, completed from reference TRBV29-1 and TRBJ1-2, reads SAVISQKPSRDICQRGTSLTIQCQVDSQVTMMFWYRQQPGQSLTLIATANQGSEATYESGFVIDKFPISRPNLTFSTLTVSNMSPEDSSIYLCSVPDGNYGYTFGSGTRLTVV.

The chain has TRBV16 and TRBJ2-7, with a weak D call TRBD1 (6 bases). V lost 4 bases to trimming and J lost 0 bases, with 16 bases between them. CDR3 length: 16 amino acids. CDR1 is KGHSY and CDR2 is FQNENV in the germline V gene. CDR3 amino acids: CASSPRRQESSYEQYF. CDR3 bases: TGTGCCAGCAGCCCAAGAAGACAGGAAAGCTCCTACGAGCAGTACTTC.

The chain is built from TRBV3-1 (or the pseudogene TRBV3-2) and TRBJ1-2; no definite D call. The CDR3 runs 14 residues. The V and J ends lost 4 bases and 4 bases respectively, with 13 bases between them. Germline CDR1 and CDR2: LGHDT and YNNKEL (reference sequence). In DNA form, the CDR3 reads TGTGCCAGCAGCCCACCGGGAGGGCTCTATGGCTACACCTTC. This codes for CASSPPGGLYGYTF.

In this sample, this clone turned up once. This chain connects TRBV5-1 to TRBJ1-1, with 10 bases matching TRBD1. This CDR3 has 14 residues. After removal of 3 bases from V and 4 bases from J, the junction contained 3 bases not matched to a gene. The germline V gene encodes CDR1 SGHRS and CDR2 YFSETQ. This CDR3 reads CASSWGQGSTEAFF. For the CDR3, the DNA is TGCGCCAGCAGCTGGGGACAGGGGAGCACTGAAGCTTTCTTT.

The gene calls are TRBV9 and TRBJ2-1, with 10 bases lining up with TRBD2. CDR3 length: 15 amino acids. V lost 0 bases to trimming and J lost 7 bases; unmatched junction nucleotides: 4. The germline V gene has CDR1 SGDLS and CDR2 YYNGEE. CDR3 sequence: CASSVAASGGNEQFF. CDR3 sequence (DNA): TGTGCCAGCAGCGTAGCGGCTAGCGGGGGTAATGAGCAGTTCTTC.

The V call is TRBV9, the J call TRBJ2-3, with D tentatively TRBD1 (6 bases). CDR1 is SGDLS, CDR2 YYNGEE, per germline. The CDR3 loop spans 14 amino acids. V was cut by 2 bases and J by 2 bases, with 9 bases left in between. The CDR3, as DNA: TGTGCCAGCAGCGTGGACAGTCACACAGATACGCAGTATTTT. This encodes CASSVDSHTDTQYF.

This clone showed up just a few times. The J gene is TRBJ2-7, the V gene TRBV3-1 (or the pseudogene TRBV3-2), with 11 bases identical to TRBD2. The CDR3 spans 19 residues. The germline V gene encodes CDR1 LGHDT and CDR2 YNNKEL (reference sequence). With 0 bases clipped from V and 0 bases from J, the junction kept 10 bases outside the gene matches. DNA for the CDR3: TGTGCCAGCAGCCAAGATGCGGCTAGCGGGGGGATCCTCTCCTACGAGCAGTACTTC. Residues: CASSQDAASGGILSYEQYF.

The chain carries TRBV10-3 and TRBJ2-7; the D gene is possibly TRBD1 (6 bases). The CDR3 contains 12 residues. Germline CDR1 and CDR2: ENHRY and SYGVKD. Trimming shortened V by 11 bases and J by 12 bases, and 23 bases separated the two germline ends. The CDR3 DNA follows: TGTGCCGTTAAAGGACAGAACACCCCGGGGTACTTC. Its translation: CAVKGQNTPGYF.

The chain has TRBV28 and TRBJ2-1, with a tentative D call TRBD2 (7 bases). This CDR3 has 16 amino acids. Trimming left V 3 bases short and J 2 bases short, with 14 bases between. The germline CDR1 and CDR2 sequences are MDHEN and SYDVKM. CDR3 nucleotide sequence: TGTGCCAGCAGTTTCGGTGGCGGGGGCCCCTACAATGAGCAGTTCTTC. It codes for CASSFGGGGPYNEQFF.